Sequencing of this T cell receptor beta chain was carried out in a study of T cell clones after liver transplantation. About the study: Pre-transplant mixed lymphocyte reactions yielded third-party-reactive TCRbeta sequences as comparators for graft-donor-reactive sequences. Tolerant meant at least one year fully off immunosuppression without liver enzymes above twice normal. Samples came pre-transplant, pre-randomization before withdrawal, and post-randomization after withdrawal ended.

Germline CDR1 and CDR2: SQVTM and ANQGSEA. The junction had 18 bases not matched to a gene; V was cut back by 6 bases and J by 7 bases. This CDR3 is built from 16 residues. Study findings and constraints: These preliminary findings come from unstandardized post-transplant sampling times.

The protocol was immunoSEQ multiplex PCR, while the TCRdb copy is restricted to in-frame clones and leaves out a portion. The table lists more than 95,000 clones, 75% to 85% of them singletons. About this clone: No antigen is known for it.

The material sequenced was CD4+ T cells from blood, taken before liver transplant. The chain uses TRBV29-1 and TRBJ2-4; 7 nucleotides align to TRBD1. The receptor comes from a human donor who received a liver transplant. The CDR3 bases are TGCAGCGTCCTACAGGGGCCCGGCGACCGGGCGAACATTCAGTACTTC. It translates to CSVLQGPGDRANIQYF.